This T cell receptor (beta chain) was recorded in a study of T cell responses to AZD1222 COVID-19 vaccine (dated by TCRdb to the early 2020s). Regarding the research as a whole: TCR sequencing was performed for about 240 trial participants, of whom about 200 were given two doses of AZD1222 and some 25 were given two doses of MenACWY control vaccine. Trial participants were enrolled by age into subgroups of 18-55, 56-69 and 70-plus years, and approximately 150, 30 and 60 TCR-sequenced participants, respectively, were included in these subgroups.

The CDR3 regions of human TCRbeta chains were analyzed by immunosequencing. The paper's processing steps were these. Repertoire TCRs were checked for matches against a reference library of SARS-CoV-2-specific TCRs that had been generated using the MIRA antigen-specificity platform. Breadth was defined as the fraction of unique TCRs that were SARS-CoV-2-associated, and depth was defined as the fraction of total T cells that were SARS-CoV-2-associated. Using the MIRA data, each spike-specific TCR was assigned both to the spike region to which the TCR was reactive and to a CD4 or CD8 class. Log10-transformed breadth and depth values were compared by one-way ANOVA with Sidak's multiple comparisons tests. TCRdb holds this immuneACCESS table with in-frame rearrangements only. Some clones are missing; in checked studies, unresolved V genes explain under half, and the rest has no known cause. That table furnishes V, J and clone size, whereas the DNA furnished D and trimming. The sample table records some 170,000 clones; 85% to 90% of these occur just once. More than 4% of the sample is in the top ten clones.

What the study reported, not specific to this receptor: Conclusions about previously exposed vaccinees were limited because only a handful of AZD1222 recipients were SARS-CoV-2 seropositive at baseline. After two AZD1222 doses, spike-specific TCR breadth and depth were significantly higher than at day 0 and than in MenACWY recipients. Epitopes outside the regions mutated in the B.1.351 and B.1.1.7 variants were reportedly recognized by nearly half of the unique spike-specific TCRs. In the small 56-69-year group, the increase in depth fell short of significance, most likely because of low power. Because no day 14 peak-response samples were available, the repertoires could be characterized only after the peak T cell response. Participants were mostly white British and included more females than males, and it was suggested by the authors that clonal diversity may have been underestimated. The vaccine-associated CD4 TCRs covered the entire spike protein, and the dominant responses fell in regions 160-218 and 743-854.

The time point label, read with the paper, signifies: about 28 days (+/-7) after the second vaccine dose. Reading the label with the study, this specimen's treatment or condition is: meningococcal conjugate vaccine given as trial control. The vaccinee samples were drawn from two UK trials, COV001 and COV002, one of which was a single-blind randomized controlled phase 2/3 trial testing AZD1222 (ChAdOx1 nCoV-19) in healthy adults. For TCRbeta chain sequencing, PBMC samples from trial participants were taken at day 0 and at day 28 after the second dose. A note on this clone: Its antigen specificity is not known. Nothing much larger sits one base from this clone, and base qualities are not available.

At the junction V is shortened by 3 bases and J by 1 base, with 9 bases in between. From cysteine to phenylalanine, the CDR3 is 14 amino acids long. The sequence is cut down to CDR3 DNA, 42 bases in frame from base 1. CDR1 and CDR2, looked up from the germline V gene, are SNHLY and FYNNEI. The sequence was obtained from an adult who received the MenACWY meningococcal vaccine as a control. In this chain, TRBV2 is recombined with TRBJ1-1, with no D gene named confidently. Sequences were derived from peripheral blood, sampled 28 days after the second dose of the MenACWY control vaccine. The CDR3 here reads CASSESGWNTEAFF. The sequenced DNA: TGTGCCAGCAGTGAGAGCGGGTGGAACACTGAAGCTTTCTTT.